Described below is a single T cell receptor (beta chain) sequence and its context. What it binds is unknown. The sample originates from a study of CD8 T cells in Susac syndrome. Study-wide results and limits: In TEMRA cells and active patients, CD8+ clonal expansion in Susac reached its peak.

Per germline, CDR1 SNHLY and CDR2 FYNNEI. V was clipped by 8 bases and J by 4 bases; unmatched bases: 7. The length of the CDR3 is 15 residues. Random hexamers served to reverse transcribe about 0.5 to 1 ug RNA. TCRdb called the immunoSEQ multiplex PCR reads again in MiXCR, with one record for every CDR3 protein. This sample has around 80,000 distinct CDR3 sequences, with approximately 95% found just once. The sequenced material came from CD8+ T cells from PBMCs. The chain joins TRBV2 to TRBJ2-6, with 8 positions matching TRBD1. The TCR sequence derives from a human donor with Susac syndrome. CDR3 amino acids: CASLDRAEGANVLTF. The CDR3 coding sequence is TGTGCCAGCCTGGACAGGGCGGAAGGGGCCAACGTCCTGACTTTC.